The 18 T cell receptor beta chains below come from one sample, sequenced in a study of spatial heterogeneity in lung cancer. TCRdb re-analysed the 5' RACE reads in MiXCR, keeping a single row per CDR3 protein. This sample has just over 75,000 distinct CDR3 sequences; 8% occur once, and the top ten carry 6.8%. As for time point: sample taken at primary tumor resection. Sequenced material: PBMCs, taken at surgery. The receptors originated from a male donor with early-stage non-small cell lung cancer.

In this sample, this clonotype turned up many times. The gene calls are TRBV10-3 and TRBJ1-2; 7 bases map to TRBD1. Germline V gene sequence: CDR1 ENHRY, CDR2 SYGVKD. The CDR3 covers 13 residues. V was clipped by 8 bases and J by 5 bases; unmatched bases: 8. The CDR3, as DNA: TGTGCCATCGGGGCGGGACAGCCTTATGGCTACACCTTC. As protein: CAIGAGQPYGYTF.

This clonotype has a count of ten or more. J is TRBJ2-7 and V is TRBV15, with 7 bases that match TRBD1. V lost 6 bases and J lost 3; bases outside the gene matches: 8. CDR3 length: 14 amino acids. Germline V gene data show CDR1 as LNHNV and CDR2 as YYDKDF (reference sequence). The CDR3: CATSRQGWSYEQYF. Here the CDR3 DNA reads TGTGCCACCAGTCGACAGGGATGGAGCTACGAGCAGTACTTC.

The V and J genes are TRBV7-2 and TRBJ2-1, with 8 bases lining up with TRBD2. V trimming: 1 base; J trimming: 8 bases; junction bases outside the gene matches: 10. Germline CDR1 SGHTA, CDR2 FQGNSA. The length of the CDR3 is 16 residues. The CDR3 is CASSLVFAGGVYEQFF. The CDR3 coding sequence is TGTGCCAGCAGCTTAGTATTCGCGGGAGGTGTCTATGAGCAGTTCTTC. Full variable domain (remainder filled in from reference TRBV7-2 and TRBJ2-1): GAGVSQSPSNKVTEKGKDVELRCDPISGHTALYWYRQSLGQGLEFLIYFQGNSAPDKSGLPSDRFSAERTGGSVSTLTIQRTQQEDSAVYLCASSLVFAGGVYEQFFGPGTRLTVL.

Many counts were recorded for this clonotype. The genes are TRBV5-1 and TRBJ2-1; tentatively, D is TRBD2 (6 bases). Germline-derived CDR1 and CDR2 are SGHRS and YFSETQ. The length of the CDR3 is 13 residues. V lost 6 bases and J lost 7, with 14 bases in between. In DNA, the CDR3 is TGCGCCAGCATCGGCGGGAAAGGGAATGAGCAGTTCTTC. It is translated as CASIGGKGNEQFF.

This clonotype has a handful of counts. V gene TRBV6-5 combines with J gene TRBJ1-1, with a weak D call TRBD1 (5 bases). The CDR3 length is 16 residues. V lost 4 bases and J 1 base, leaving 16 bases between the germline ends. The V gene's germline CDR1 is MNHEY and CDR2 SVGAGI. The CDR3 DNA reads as TGTGCCAGCAGTTTTGCCGGGGCCCCAAGGAACACTGAAGCTTTCTTT. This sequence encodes CASSFAGAPRNTEAFF.

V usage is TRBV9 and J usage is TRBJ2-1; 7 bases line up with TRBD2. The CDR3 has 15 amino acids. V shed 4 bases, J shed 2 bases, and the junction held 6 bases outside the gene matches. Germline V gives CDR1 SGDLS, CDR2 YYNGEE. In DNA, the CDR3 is TGTGCCAGCAGCCCGAGACTAGCTACCTACAATGAGCAGTTCTTC. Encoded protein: CASSPRLATYNEQFF.

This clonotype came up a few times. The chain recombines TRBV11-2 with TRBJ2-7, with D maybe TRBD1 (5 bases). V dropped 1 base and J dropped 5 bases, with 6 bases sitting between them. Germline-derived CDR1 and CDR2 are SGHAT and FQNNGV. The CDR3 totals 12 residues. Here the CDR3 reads CASSLVRDEQYF. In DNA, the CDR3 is TGTGCCAGCAGCTTAGTCAGGGACGAGCAGTACTTC.

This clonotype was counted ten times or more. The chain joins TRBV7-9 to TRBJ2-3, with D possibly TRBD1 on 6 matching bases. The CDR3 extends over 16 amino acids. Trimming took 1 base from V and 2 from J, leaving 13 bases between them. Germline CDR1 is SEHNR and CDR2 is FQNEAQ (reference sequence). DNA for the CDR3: TGTGCCAGCAGCTTAGTCCCGACAGGTTACACAGATACGCAGTATTTT. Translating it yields CASSLVPTGYTDTQYF. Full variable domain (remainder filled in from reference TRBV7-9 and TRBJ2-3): DTGVSQNPRHKITKRGQNVTFRCDPISEHNRLYWYRQTLGQGPEFLTYFQNEAQLEKSRLLSDRFSAERPKGSFSTLEIQRTEQGDSAMYLCASSLVPTGYTDTQYFGPGTRLTVL.

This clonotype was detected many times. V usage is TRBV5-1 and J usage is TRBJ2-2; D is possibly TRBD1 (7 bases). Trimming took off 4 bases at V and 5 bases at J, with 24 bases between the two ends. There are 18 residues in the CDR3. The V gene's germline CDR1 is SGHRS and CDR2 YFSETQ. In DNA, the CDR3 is TGCGCCAGCAGCCCGTCCGGTATACAGACAGGGACTACCGGGGAGCTGTTTTTT. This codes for CASSPSGIQTGTTGELFF.

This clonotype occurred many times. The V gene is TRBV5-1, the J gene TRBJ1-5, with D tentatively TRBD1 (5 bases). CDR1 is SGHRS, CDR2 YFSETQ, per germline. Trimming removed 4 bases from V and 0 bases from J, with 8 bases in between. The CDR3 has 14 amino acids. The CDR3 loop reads CASSVGPSNQPQHF. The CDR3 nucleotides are TGCGCCAGCAGCGTGGGGCCTAGCAATCAGCCCCAGCATTTT.

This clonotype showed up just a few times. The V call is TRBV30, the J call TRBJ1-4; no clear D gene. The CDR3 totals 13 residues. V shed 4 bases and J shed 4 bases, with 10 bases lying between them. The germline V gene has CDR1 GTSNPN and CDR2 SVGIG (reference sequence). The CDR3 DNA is TGTGCCTGGATGATAGGCGATAATGAAAAACTGTTTTTT. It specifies CAWMIGDNEKLFF.

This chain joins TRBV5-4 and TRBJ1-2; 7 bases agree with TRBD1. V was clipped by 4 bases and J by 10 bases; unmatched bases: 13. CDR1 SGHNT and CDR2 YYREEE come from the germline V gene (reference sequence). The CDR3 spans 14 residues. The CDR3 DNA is TGTGCCAGCAGCGTAGATTCCGGGACAGCCCTCTACACCTTC. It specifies CASSVDSGTALYTF.

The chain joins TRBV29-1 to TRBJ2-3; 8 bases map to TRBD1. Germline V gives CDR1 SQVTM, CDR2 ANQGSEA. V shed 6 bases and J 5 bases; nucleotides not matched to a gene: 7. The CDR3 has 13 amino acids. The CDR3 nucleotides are TGCAGCGTAGAGACAGGGGTGGGAGATACGCAGTATTTT. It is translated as CSVETGVGDTQYF.

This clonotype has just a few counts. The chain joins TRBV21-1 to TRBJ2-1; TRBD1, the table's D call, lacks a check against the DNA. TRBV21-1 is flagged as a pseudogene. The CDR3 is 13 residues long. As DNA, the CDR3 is TGTGCCAGCGGGACGGAGACCTACAATGAGCAGTTCTTC. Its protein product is CASGTETYNEQFF.

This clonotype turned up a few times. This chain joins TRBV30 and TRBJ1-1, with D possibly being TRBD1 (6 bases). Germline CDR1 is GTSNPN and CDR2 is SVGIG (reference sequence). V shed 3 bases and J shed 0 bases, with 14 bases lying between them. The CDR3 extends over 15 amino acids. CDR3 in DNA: TGTGCCTGGAGCCCACGGGGGCAAGTGAACACTGAAGCTTTCTTT. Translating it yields CAWSPRGQVNTEAFF.

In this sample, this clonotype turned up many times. CDR3 nucleotide sequence: TGTGCCAGCATTAGTCGGGGGACCGCCTACGAGCAGTACTTC. It encodes CASISRGTAYEQYF. The rearrangement links TRBV7-2 to TRBJ2-7, with a possible D match to TRBD2 (6 bases). This CDR3 is built from 14 residues. Trimming stripped 7 bases from V and 2 bases from J, with 15 bases between. Germline values: CDR1 SGHTA, CDR2 FQGNSA.

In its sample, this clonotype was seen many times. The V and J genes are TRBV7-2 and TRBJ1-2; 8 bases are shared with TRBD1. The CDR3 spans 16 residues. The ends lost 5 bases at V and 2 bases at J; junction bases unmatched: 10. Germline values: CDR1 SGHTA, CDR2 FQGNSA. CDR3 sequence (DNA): TGTGCCAGCAGCCTTGACAGGGGAGTTCGAAACTATGGCTACACCTTC. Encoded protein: CASSLDRGVRNYGYTF. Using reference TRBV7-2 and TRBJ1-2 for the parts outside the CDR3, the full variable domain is GAGVSQSPSNKVTEKGKDVELRCDPISGHTALYWYRQSLGQGLEFLIYFQGNSAPDKSGLPSDRFSAERTGGSVSTLTIQRTQQEDSAVYLCASSLDRGVRNYGYTFGSGTRLTVV.

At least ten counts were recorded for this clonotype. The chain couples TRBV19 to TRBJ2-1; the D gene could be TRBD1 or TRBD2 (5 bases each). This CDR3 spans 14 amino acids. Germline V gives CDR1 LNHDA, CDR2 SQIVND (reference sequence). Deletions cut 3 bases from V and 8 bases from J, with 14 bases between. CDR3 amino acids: CASSMGLRGDEQFF. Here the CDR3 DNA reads TGTGCCAGTAGTATGGGGTTACGAGGGGATGAGCAGTTCTTC.